The clone carrying this T cell receptor beta chain was seen many times. This sample stems from a study of T cells in Graves' hyperthyroidism and ophthalmopathy. The TCR beta CDR3 regions underwent amplification using RNA transcripts as the source. When the TCR CDR3 underwent first-round RT-PCR, the HTBI primer set was used. TCRdb itself ran the multiplex PCR reads through MiXCR, one entry per CDR3 protein. The repertoire consists of fewer than 550,000 distinct CDR3 sequences, with around a quarter occurring once and the leading ten covering about 10%. Per the germline V gene, CDR1 is MDHEN and CDR2 is SYDVKM. The CDR3 is 13 amino acids. With V trimmed by 9 bases and J by 0 bases, 4 bases remained unmatched. Inclusion characteristics of ophthalmopathy patients comprised a Clinical Activity Score of at least 3, a NOSPECS grade of at least 4, and duration under 3 months. Fresh peripheral blood, approximately 9.7 ml, was the source of the PBMCs.

The sequence was obtained from a young woman with Graves' ophthalmopathy. Sequencing used blood. The V and J genes are TRBV28 and TRBJ2-5; TRBD2 agrees at 7 bases. The CDR3 DNA follows: TGTGCCAGTGCTAGCGGTAACCAAGAGACCCAGTACTTC. Protein product: CASASGNQETQYF.